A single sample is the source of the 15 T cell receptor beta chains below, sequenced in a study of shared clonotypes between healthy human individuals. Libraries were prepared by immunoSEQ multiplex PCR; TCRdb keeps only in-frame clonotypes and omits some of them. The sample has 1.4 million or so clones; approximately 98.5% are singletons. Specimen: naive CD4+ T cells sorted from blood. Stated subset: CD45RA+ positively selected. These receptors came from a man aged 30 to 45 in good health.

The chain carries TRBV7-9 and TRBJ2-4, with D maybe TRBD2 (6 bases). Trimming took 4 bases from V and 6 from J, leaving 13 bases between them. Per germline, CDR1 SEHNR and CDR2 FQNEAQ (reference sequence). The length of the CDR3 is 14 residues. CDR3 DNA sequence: TGTGCCAGCAGCTCGGACCGGGGAGGAAACATTCAGTACTTC. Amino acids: CASSSDRGGNIQYF.

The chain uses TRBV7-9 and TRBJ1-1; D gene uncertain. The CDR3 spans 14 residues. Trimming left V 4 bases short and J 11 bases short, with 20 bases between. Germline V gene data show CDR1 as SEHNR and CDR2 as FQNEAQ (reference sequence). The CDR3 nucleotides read TGTGCCAGCAGCTCTCTATCAGGCGTCTACGAGGCTTTCTTT. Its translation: CASSSLSGVYEAFF. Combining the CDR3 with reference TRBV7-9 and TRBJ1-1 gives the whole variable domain DTGVSQNPRHKITKRGQNVTFRCDPISEHNRLYWYRQTLGQGPEFLTYFQNEAQLEKSRLLSDRFSAERPKGSFSTLEIQRTEQGDSAMYLCASSSLSGVYEAFFGQGTRLTVV.

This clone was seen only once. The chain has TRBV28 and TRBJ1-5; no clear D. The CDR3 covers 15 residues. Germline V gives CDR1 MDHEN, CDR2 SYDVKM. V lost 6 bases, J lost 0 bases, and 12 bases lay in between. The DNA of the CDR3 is TGTGCCAGCAGCCTGCTCGGGCTTAGCAATCAGCCCCAGCATTTT. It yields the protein CASSLLGLSNQPQHF.

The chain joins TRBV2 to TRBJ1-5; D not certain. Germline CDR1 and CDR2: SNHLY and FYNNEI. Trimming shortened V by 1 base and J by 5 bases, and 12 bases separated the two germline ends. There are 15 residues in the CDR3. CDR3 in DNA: TGTGCCAGCAGTGAAGGTGGGTTGGCCCATCAGCCCCAGCATTTT. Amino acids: CASSEGGLAHQPQHF.

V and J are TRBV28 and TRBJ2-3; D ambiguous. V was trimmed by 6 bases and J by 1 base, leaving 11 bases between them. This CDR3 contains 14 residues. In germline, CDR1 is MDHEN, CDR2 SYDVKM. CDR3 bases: TGTGCCAGCAGACCTCAGGATCGCACAGATACGCAGTATTTT. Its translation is CASRPQDRTDTQYF.

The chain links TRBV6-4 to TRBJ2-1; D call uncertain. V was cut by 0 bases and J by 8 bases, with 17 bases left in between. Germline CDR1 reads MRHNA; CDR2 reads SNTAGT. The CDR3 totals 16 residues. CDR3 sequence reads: CASSDSFVGPTHEQFF. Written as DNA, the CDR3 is TGTGCCAGCAGTGACTCCTTCGTCGGCCCGACGCATGAGCAGTTCTTC.

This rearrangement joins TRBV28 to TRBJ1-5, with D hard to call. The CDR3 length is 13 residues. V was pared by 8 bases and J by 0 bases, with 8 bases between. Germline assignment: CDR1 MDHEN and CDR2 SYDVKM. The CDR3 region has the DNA TGTGCCAGCTTCGTTAATAGCAATCAGCCCCAGCATTTT. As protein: CASFVNSNQPQHF.

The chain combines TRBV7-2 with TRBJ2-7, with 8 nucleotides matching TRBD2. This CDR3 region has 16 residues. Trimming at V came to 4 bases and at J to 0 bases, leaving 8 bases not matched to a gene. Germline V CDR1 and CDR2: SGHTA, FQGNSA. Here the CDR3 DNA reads TGTGCCAGCAGCTCACTCCCGGGACTAGACTCCTACGAGCAGTACTTC. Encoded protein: CASSSLPGLDSYEQYF.

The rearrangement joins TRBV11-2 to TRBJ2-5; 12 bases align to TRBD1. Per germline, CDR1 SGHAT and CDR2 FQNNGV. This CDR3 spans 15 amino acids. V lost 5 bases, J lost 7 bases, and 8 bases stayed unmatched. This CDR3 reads CASSPGTGGVGTQYF. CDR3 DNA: TGTGCCAGCAGCCCGGGGACAGGGGGCGTGGGGACCCAGTACTTC.

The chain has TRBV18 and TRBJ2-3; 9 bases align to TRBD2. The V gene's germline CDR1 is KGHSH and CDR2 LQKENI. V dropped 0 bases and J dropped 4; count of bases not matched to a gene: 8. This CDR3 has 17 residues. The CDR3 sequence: CASSPPLAGDVADTQYF. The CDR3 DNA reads TGTGCCAGCTCACCACCCTTAGCGGGAGATGTCGCAGATACGCAGTATTTT.

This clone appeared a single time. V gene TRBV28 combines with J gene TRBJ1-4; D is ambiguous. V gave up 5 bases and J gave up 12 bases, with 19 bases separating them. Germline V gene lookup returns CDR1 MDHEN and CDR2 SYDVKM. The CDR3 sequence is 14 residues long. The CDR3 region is CASSPGRVERELFF. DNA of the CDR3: TGTGCCAGCAGTCCCGGCCGGGTAGAACGAGAACTGTTTTTT.

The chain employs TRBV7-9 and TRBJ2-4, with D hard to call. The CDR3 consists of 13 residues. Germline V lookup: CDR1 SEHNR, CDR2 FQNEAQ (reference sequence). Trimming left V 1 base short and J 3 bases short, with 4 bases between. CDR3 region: CASSLGFKNIQYF. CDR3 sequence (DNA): TGTGCCAGCAGCTTAGGGTTCAAAAACATTCAGTACTTC.

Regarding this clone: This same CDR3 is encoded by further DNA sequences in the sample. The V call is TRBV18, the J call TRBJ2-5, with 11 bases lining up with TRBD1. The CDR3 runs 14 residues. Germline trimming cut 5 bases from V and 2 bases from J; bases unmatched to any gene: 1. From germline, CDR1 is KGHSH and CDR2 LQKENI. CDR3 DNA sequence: TGTGCCAGCTCAAGGGACAGGGGGCAAGAGACCCAGTACTTC. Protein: CASSRDRGQETQYF. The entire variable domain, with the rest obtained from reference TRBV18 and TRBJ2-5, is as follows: NAGVMQNPRHLVRRRGQEARLRCSPMKGHSHVYWYRQLPEEGLKFMVYLQKENIIDESGMPKERFSAEFPKEGPSILRIQQVVRGDSAAYFCASSRDRGQETQYFGPGTRLLVL.

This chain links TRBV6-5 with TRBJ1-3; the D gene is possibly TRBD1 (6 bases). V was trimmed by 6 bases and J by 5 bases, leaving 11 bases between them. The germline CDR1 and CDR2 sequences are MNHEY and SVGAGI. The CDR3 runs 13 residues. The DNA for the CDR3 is TGTGCCAGCAGACAGGGACTTAGAAACACCATATATTTT. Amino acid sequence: CASRQGLRNTIYF.

CDR3 DNA: TGTGCCAGTAGTAGAGGACATAACAACTATGGCTACACCTTC. This translates into CASSRGHNNYGYTF. The chain uses TRBV19 and TRBJ1-2; D possibly corresponds to TRBD1 (5 bases). This CDR3 contains 14 residues. V lost 4 bases to trimming and J lost 2 bases, with 11 bases between them. Germline values: CDR1 LNHDA, CDR2 SQIVND (reference sequence).